The 8 T cell receptor beta chains below were found in one sample sequenced in a study of CD8+ T cells in alopecia areata. Extracted RNA was reverse transcribed, and the resulting cDNA served as sequencing template. Only in-frame clones appear in the TCRdb table, and some are missing; sequencing was by immunoSEQ multiplex PCR. The sample lists hundreds of thousands of clones, approximately 38% seen once, with just under 0.5% in the top ten. Treatment specified: oral pan-JAK inhibitor, 5-10 mg twice daily. Source: CD4+ T cells sorted from blood, taken at roughly week 30, from a patient treated with tofacitinib. These receptors were taken from a human donor with alopecia areata.

The V gene is TRBV25-1, the J gene TRBJ1-1, with TRBD1 matching 7 bases. CDR1 and CDR2 from the germline V gene are MGHDK and SYGVNS. This CDR3 is 16 amino acids long. Germline trimming cut 4 bases from V and 0 bases from J; bases unmatched to any gene: 8. This CDR3 is CASSALTGAMNTEAFF. In DNA, the CDR3 is TGTGCCAGCAGTGCACTAACAGGGGCGATGAACACTGAAGCTTTCTTT.

This clone was seen only a few times. Possible read error: a much larger clone is one base away. The V gene is TRBV7-9, the J gene TRBJ2-6; D not resolved. CDR1 is SEHNR, CDR2 FQNEAQ, per germline (reference sequence). CDR3 length: 13 residues. Deletions cut 1 base from V and 3 bases from J, with 1 base between. The CDR3 is CASSLGGANVLTF. The DNA of the CDR3 is TGTGCCAGCAGCTTAGGTGGGGCCAACGTCCTGACTTTC.

This clone was detected only a few times. This sequence joins TRBV29-1 and TRBJ1-5; perhaps TRBD1 as D (6 bases). The CDR3 is 13 amino acids. Germline CDR1 is SQVTM and CDR2 is ANQGSEA. Trimming removed 4 bases from V and 11 bases from J, with 18 bases in between. The CDR3 DNA follows: TGCAGCGTTGCAGGGGCCGATATGGAGTCCCAGCATTTT. This sequence encodes CSVAGADMESQHF.

The rearrangement links TRBV2 to TRBJ2-3; D remains ambiguous. This CDR3 has 15 amino acids. The germline V and J ends were trimmed by 2 bases and 3 bases, with 12 bases remaining between them. The germline V gene has CDR1 SNHLY and CDR2 FYNNEI. Here the CDR3 DNA reads TGTGCCAGCAGTGAAAATACTGTAGGAACAGATACGCAGTATTTT. As protein: CASSENTVGTDTQYF.

In its sample, this clone was seen a few times. The chain uses TRBV7-8 and TRBJ2-1, with 8 bases that match TRBD1. The CDR3 is made up of 13 amino acids. V lost 7 bases, J lost 3 bases, and 2 bases stayed unmatched. CDR1 and CDR2 from the germline V gene are SGHVS and FQNEAQ. This CDR3 is CASKTGGYNEQFF. CDR3 sequence (DNA): TGTGCCAGCAAAACAGGGGGCTACAATGAGCAGTTCTTC.

The rearrangement links TRBV6-6 to TRBJ2-6; 8 positions match TRBD1. V gave up 5 bases and J gave up 3 bases; unmatched junction bases: 3. This CDR3 spans 15 amino acids. Germline-derived CDR1 and CDR2 are MNHNY and SVGAGI (reference sequence). The DNA for the CDR3 is TGTGCCAGCAGTCCGACAGGGGTTGGGGCCAACGTCCTGACTTTC. Its protein is CASSPTGVGANVLTF.

The rearrangement joins TRBV29-1 to TRBJ1-1, with D perhaps matching TRBD1 (6 bases). The CDR3 spans 13 residues. The V and J ends lost 6 bases and 2 bases respectively, with 13 bases between them. Germline CDR1 reads SQVTM; CDR2 reads ANQGSEA. In DNA form, the CDR3 reads TGCAGCGTCCGAAGACAGGCAAACACTGAAGCTTTCTTT. This gives the protein CSVRRQANTEAFF.

This clone was found a few times. The chain has TRBV19 and TRBJ2-7; D remains ambiguous. The CDR3 covers 14 residues. CDR1 and CDR2 from the germline V gene are LNHDA and SQIVND (reference sequence). The V end was cut by 5 bases, the J end by 0 bases, with 11 bases between. This chain's CDR3 is CASSQDGLSYEQYF. Here the CDR3 DNA reads TGTGCCAGTAGTCAAGACGGCCTCTCCTACGAGCAGTACTTC.